This entry features one T cell receptor (beta chain) sequence. What it recognizes is unknown. These data come from a study of shared clonotypes between healthy human individuals. General study points: Relative to clonotypes present in all four donors, those not shared had lower generation probabilities. The represented genetic and exposure-history diversity was limited by the small number of donors.

The J segment lost 4 bases and the V segment lost 4 bases, leaving 9 bases of the junction unmatched. The CDR3 has 16 amino acids. The V gene's germline CDR1 is LNHDA and CDR2 SQIVND (reference sequence). Method: immunoSEQ multiplex PCR; TCRdb's copy keeps in-frame clones and lacks some. Of around 550,000 clones in the sample, 90% to 96% were seen once. Recent acute infections and vaccinations were absent in the healthy HIV-negative adult donors. This receptor was obtained from a woman aged 25 to 39 in good health. Sequenced material: naive CD4+ T cells sorted from blood. Subset meaning: CD45RA+ positively selected. The chain is built from TRBV19 and TRBJ2-5; TRBD1 aligns across 10 bases. The CDR3 reads CASSKTSTGGRETQYF. The CDR3 nucleotides are TGTGCCAGTAGTAAAACCTCGACAGGGGGCAGAGAGACCCAGTACTTC.